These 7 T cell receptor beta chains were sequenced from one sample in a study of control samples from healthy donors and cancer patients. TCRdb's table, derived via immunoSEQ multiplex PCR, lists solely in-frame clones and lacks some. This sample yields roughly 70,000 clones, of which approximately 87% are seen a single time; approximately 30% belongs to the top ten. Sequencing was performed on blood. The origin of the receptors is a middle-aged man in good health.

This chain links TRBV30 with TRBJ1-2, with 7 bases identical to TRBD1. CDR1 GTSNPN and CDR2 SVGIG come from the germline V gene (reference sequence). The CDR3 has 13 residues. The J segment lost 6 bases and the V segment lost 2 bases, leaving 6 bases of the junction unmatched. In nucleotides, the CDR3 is TGTGCCTGGAGTAGGGAGACAGGGAATGGCTACACCTTC. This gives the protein CAWSRETGNGYTF. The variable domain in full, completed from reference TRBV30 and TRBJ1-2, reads SQTIHQWPATLVQPVGSPLSLECTVEGTSNPNLYWYRQAAGRGLQLLFYSVGIGQISSEVPQNLSASRPQDRQFILSSKKLLLSDSGFYLCAWSRETGNGYTFGSGTRLTVV.

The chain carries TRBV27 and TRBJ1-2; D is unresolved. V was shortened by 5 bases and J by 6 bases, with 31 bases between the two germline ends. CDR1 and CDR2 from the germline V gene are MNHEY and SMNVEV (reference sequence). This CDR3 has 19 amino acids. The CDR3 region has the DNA TGTGCCAGCAGTCCCCGGATGTACCACGGACCACCAAGTGGCGATGGCTACACCTTC. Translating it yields CASSPRMYHGPPSGDGYTF.

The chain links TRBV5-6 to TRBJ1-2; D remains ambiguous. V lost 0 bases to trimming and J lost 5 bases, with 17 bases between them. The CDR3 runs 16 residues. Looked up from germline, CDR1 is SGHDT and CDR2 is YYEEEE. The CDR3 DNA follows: TGTGCCAGCAGCTTGGCCCTCTGGACGAATATTTATGGCTACACCTTC. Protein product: CASSLALWTNIYGYTF. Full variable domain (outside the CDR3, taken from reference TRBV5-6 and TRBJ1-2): DAGVTQSPTHLIKTRGQQVTLRCSPKSGHDTVSWYQQALGQGPQFIFQYYEEEERQRGNFPDRFSGHQFPNYSSELNVNALLLGDSALYLCASSLALWTNIYGYTFGSGTRLTVV.

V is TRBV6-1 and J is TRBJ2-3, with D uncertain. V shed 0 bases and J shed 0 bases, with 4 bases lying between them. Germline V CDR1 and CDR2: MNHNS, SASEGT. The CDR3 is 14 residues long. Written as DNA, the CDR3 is TGTGCCAGCAGTGAAGCCGGGAGCACAGATACGCAGTATTTT. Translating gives CASSEAGSTDTQYF.

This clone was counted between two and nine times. CDR3 loop: CASSFGAVASYEQYF. The DNA for the CDR3 is TGTGCCAGCAGCTTTGGCGCCGTAGCCTCCTACGAGCAGTACTTC. The rearrangement uses TRBV5-4 and TRBJ2-7; D gene uncertain. This CDR3 comprises 15 residues. Per the germline V gene, CDR1 is SGHNT and CDR2 is YYREEE (reference sequence). Between the trimmed V and J ends, which lost 2 bases and 0 bases, there was a span of 12 bases.

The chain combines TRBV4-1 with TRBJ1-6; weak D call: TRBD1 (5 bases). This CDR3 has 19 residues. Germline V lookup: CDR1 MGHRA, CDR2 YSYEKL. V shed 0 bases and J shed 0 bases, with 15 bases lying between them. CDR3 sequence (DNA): TGCGCCAGCAGCCAAGATAGGGCAGGGAAGAGCTCCTATAATTCACCCCTCCACTTT. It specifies CASSQDRAGKSSYNSPLHF.

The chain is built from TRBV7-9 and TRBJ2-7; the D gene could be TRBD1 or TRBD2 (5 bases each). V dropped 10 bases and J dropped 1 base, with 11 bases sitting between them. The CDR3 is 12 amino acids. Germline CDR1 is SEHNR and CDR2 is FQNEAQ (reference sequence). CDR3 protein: CATGDGSYEQYF. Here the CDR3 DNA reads TGTGCCACCGGGGACGGTTCCTACGAGCAGTACTTC.